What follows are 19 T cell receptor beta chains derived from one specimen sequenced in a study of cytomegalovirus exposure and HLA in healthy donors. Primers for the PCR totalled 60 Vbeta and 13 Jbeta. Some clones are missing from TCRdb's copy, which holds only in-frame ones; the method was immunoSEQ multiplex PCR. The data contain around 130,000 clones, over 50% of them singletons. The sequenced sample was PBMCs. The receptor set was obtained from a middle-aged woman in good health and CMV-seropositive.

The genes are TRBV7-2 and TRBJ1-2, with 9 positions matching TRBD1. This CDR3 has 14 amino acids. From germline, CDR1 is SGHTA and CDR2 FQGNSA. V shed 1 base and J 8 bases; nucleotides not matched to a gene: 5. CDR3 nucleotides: TGTGCCAGCAGCTTAGTGGGACAGGGTTGGGGCTACACCTTC. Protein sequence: CASSLVGQGWGYTF. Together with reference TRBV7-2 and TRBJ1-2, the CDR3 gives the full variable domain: GAGVSQSPSNKVTEKGKDVELRCDPISGHTALYWYRQSLGQGLEFLIYFQGNSAPDKSGLPSDRFSAERTGGSVSTLTIQRTQQEDSAVYLCASSLVGQGWGYTFGSGTRLTVV.

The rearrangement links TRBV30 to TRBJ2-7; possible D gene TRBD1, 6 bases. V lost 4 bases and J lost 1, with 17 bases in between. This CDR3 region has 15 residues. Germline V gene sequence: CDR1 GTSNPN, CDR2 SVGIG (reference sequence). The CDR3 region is CAWNPMGARSYEQYF. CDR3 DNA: TGTGCCTGGAACCCCATGGGGGCCCGGTCCTACGAGCAGTACTTC.

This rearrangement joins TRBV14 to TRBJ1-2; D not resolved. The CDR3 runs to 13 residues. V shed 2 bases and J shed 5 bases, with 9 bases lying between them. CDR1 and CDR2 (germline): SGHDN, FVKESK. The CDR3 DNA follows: TGTGCCAGCAGCCAACAGAGAGGATATGGCTACACCTTC. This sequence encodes CASSQQRGYGYTF. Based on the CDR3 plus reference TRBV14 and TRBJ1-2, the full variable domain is EAGVTQFPSHSVIEKGQTVTLRCDPISGHDNLYWYRRVMGKEIKFLLHFVKESKQDESGMPNNRFLAERTGGTYSTLKVQPAELEDSGVYFCASSQQRGYGYTFGSGTRLTVV.

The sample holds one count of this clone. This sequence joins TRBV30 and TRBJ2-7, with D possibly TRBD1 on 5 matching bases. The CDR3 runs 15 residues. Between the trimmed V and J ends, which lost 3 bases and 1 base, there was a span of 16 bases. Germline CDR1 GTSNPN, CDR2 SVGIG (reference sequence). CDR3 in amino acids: CAWRPGSQVSYEQYF. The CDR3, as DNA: TGTGCCTGGAGACCAGGGTCTCAGGTTTCCTACGAGCAGTACTTC.

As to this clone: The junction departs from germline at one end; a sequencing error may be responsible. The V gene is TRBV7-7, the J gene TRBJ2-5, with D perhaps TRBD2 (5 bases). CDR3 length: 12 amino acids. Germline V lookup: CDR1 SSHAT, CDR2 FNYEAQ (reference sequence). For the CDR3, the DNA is TGTGCTAGCAGCCCCACGGGGGAGACCCAGTACTTC. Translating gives CASSPTGETQYF.

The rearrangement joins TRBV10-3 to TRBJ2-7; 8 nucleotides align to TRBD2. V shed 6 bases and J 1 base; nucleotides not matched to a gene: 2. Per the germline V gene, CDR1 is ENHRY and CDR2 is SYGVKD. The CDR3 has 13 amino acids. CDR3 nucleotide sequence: TGTGCCATCAGAGGCGGGGGGTCCTACGAGCAGTACTTC. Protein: CAIRGGGSYEQYF.

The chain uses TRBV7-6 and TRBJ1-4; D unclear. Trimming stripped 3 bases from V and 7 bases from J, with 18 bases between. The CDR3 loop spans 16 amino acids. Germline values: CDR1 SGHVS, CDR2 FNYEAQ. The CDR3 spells CASSFYAPGSSEKLFF. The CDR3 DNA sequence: TGTGCCAGCAGCTTTTATGCCCCGGGTAGTAGTGAAAAACTGTTTTTT.

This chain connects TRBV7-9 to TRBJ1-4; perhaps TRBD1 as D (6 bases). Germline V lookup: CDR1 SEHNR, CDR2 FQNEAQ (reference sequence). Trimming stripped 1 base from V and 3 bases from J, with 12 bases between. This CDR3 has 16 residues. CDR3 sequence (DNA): TGTGCCAGCAGCTTAGGGGCGGGGGCTTCTAATGAAAAACTGTTTTTT. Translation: CASSLGAGASNEKLFF.

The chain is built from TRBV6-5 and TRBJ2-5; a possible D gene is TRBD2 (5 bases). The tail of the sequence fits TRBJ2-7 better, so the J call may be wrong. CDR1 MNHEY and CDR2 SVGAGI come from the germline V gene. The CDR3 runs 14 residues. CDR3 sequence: CASSYGGLDYEQYF. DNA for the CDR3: TGTGCCAGCAGTTACGGCGGACTCGATTACGAGCAGTACTTC.

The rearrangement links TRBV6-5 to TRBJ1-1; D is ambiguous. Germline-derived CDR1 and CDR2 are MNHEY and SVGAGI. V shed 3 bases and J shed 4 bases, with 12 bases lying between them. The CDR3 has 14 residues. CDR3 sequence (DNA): TGTGCCAGCAGTTATCGGCGGGGTGGCACTGAAGCTTTCTTT. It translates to CASSYRRGGTEAFF.

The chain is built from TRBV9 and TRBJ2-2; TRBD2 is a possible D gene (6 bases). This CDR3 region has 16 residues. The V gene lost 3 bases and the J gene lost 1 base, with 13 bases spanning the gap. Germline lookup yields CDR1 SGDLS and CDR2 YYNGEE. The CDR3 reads CASSARGLENTGELFF. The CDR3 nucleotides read TGTGCCAGCAGCGCAAGGGGACTGGAGAACACCGGGGAGCTGTTTTTT.

The CDR3: CASSPTTGSAGNTIYF. The CDR3, as DNA: TGTGCCAGCAGCCCAACGACAGGTTCGGCTGGAAACACCATATATTTT. This chain links TRBV5-6 with TRBJ1-3, with D possibly TRBD1 on 6 matching bases. Germline loops: CDR1 SGHDT, CDR2 YYEEEE. The CDR3 is 16 amino acids. With 4 bases removed from V and 2 bases from J, the gap between germline ends came to 16 bases.

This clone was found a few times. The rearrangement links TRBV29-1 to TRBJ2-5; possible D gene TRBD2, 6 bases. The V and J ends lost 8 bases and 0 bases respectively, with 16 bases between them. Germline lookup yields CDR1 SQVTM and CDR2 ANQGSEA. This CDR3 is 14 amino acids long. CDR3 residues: CSSGGLAYQETQYF. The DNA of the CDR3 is TGCAGCTCCGGGGGACTTGCGTACCAAGAGACCCAGTACTTC.

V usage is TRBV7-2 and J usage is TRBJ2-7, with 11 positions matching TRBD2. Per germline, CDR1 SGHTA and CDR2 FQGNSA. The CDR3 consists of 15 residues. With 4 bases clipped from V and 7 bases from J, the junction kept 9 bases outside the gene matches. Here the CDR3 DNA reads TGTGCCAGCAGCTCCCGGACTAGCGGGCTGGGGGAGCAGTACTTC. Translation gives CASSSRTSGLGEQYF. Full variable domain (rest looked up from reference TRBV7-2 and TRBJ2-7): GAGVSQSPSNKVTEKGKDVELRCDPISGHTALYWYRQSLGQGLEFLIYFQGNSAPDKSGLPSDRFSAERTGGSVSTLTIQRTQQEDSAVYLCASSSRTSGLGEQYFGPGTRLTVT.

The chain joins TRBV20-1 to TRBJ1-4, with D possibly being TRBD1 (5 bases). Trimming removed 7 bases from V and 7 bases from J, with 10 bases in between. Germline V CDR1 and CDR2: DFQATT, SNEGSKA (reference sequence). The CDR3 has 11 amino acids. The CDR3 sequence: CSEGGVEKLFF. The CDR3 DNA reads TGCAGTGAGGGAGGGGTTGAAAAACTGTTTTTT.

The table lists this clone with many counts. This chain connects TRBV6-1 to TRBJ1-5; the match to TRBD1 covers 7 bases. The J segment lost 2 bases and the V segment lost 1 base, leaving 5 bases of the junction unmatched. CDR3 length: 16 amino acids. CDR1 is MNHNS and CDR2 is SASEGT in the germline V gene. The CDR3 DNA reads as TGTGCCAGCAGTGAAGAGGAGGGGACAGGCAATCAGCCCCAGCATTTT. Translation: CASSEEEGTGNQPQHF.

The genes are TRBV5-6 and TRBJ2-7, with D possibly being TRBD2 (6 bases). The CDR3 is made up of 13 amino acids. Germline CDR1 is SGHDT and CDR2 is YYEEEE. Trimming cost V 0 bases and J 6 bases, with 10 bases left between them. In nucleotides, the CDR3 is TGTGCCAGCAGCTTGGTCGGAGGGATCGAGCAGTACTTC. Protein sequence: CASSLVGGIEQYF.

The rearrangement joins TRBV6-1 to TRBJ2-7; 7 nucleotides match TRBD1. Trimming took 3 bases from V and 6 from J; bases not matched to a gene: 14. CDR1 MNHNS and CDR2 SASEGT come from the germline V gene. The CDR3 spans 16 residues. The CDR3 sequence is CASSDPQGSSLSEQYF. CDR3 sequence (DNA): TGTGCCAGCAGTGACCCACAGGGGTCTTCTCTATCCGAGCAGTACTTC.

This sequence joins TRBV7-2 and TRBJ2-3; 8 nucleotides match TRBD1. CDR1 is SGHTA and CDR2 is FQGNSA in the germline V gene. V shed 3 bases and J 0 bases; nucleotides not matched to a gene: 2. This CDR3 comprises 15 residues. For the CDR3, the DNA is TGTGCCAGCAGCTTCCAGGGGGCGAGCACAGATACGCAGTATTTT. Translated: CASSFQGASTDTQYF.